This passage covers 9 T cell receptor beta chains from one sample sequenced in a study of T cell responses to AZD1222 COVID-19 vaccine listed by TCRdb under 2021. The library came from the immunoSEQ multiplex PCR assay. Sourced from immuneACCESS, this table was stored by TCRdb with only in-frame sequences that have V and J called. A share of the clones is absent; for the studies checked, an unresolved V gene accounts for under half, and the remainder has no known explanation. The table for this sample lists 98,000 or so clones; roughly 86% of them were counted only once. Roughly 3.3% of the sample is held by the ten biggest clonotypes. The meaning of the sample's time point label: about 28 days (+/-7) after the second vaccine dose. In light of the paper, this sample's treatment or condition label describes: meningococcal conjugate vaccine given as trial control. This specimen was peripheral blood, taken 28 days after the second dose of the MenACWY control vaccine. These receptors were taken from an adult who received the MenACWY meningococcal vaccine as a control.

This clone was picked up a small number of times. The J gene is TRBJ1-1, the V gene TRBV7-2, with 7 bases matching TRBD1. V gave up 1 base and J gave up 7 bases; unmatched junction bases: 6. The CDR3 runs 14 residues. CDR1 and CDR2 (germline): SGHTA, FQGNSA. The CDR3 nucleotides read TGTGCCAGCAGCTTAGAAGGGGGCGTAGTTGAAGCTTTCTTT. Translating gives CASSLEGGVVEAFF.

The gene calls are TRBV7-2 and TRBJ1-5; TRBD1 matches at 10 bases. In germline, CDR1 is SGHTA, CDR2 FQGNSA. The CDR3 has 15 residues. The V gene end was trimmed by 4 bases and the J gene end by 5 bases; junction bases not matched to a gene: 5. CDR3 bases: TGTGCCAGCAGCTCCTATGGGACAGGGGATCAGCCCCAGCATTTT. Amino acid sequence: CASSSYGTGDQPQHF.

This clone was observed a single time. The chain links TRBV6-5 to TRBJ2-5; 9 nucleotides agree with TRBD2. This CDR3 is built from 14 residues. CDR1 is MNHEY, CDR2 SVGAGI, per germline. V shed 5 bases and J 2 bases; nucleotides not matched to a gene: 3. For the CDR3, the DNA is TGTGCCAGCAGTCTAGCGGGACAACAAGAGACCCAGTACTTC. This sequence encodes CASSLAGQQETQYF.

This clone was picked up one time. This rearrangement joins TRBV5-6 to TRBJ2-1; D perhaps matches TRBD1 (6 bases). This CDR3 comprises 18 residues. In germline, CDR1 is SGHDT, CDR2 YYEEEE. V was clipped by 4 bases and J by 0 bases, with 20 bases between them. This CDR3 is CASSPTPYSGDSYNEQFF. The CDR3 DNA reads as TGTGCCAGCAGCCCCACCCCCTACTCAGGGGACTCCTACAATGAGCAGTTCTTC.

The sample holds one count of this clone. The V gene is TRBV28, the J gene TRBJ1-3, with D uncertain. The germline V and J ends were trimmed by 7 bases and 0 bases, with 13 bases remaining between them. CDR3 length: 15 residues. CDR1 is MDHEN, CDR2 SYDVKM, per germline. The DNA of the CDR3 is TGTGCCAGCAATGAATTCGCCAGCTCTGGAAACACCATATATTTT. It translates to CASNEFASSGNTIYF. Variable domain in full (rest from reference TRBV28 and TRBJ1-3): DVKVTQSSRYLVKRTGEKVFLECVQDMDHENMFWYRQDPGLGLRLIYFSYDVKMKEKGDIPEGYSVSREKKERFSLILESASTNQTSMYLCASNEFASSGNTIYFGEGSWLTVV.

The gene calls are TRBV9 and TRBJ2-2, with 11 bases that match TRBD2. The J segment lost 1 base and the V segment lost 0 bases, leaving 14 bases of the junction unmatched. The germline CDR1 and CDR2 sequences are SGDLS and YYNGEE. The CDR3 runs to 21 residues. CDR3 DNA: TGTGCCAGCAGCGTAGGGGCTAGCGGGGGGCAGGGTACACGGAACACCGGGGAGCTGTTTTTT. Its protein is CASSVGASGGQGTRNTGELFF.

The chain has TRBV7-2 and TRBJ2-5; weak D call: TRBD2 (6 bases). CDR1 and CDR2 (germline): SGHTA, FQGNSA. This CDR3 contains 13 residues. Trimming stripped 2 bases from V and 4 bases from J, with 8 bases between. The CDR3 region is CASSLNGGETQYF. The DNA of the CDR3 is TGTGCCAGCAGCTTAAACGGGGGAGAGACCCAGTACTTC.

V and J are TRBV7-8 and TRBJ1-1; perhaps TRBD1 as D (6 bases). The CDR3 loop spans 15 amino acids. V was trimmed by 5 bases and J by 0 bases, leaving 13 bases between them. Germline assignment: CDR1 SGHVS and CDR2 FQNEAQ. In nucleotides, the CDR3 is TGTGCCAGCAGCCGCAACAGGGCTATGAACACTGAAGCTTTCTTT. Its protein is CASSRNRAMNTEAFF.

The chain recombines TRBV19 with TRBJ1-3; D is possibly TRBD1 (6 bases). Trimming removed 5 bases from V and 4 bases from J, with 12 bases in between. The CDR3 is made up of 14 amino acids. The germline V gene has CDR1 LNHDA and CDR2 SQIVND (reference sequence). The CDR3 is CASSGWTAGNTIYF. CDR3 in DNA: TGTGCCAGTAGTGGATGGACAGCAGGAAACACCATATATTTT.